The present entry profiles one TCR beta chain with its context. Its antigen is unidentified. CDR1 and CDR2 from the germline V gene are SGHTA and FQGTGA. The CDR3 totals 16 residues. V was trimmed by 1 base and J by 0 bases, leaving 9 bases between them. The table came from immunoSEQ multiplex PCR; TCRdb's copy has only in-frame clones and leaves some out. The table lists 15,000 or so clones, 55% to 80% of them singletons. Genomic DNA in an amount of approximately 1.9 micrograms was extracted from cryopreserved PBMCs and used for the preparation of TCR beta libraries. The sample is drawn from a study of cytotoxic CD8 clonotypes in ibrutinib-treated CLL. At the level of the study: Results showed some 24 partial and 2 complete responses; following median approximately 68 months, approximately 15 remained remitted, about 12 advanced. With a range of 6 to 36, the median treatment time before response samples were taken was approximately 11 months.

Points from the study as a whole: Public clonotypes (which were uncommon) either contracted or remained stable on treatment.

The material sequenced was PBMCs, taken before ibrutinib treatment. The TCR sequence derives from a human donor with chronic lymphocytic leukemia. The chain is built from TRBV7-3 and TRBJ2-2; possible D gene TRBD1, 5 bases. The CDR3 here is CASSLSGHTNTGELFF. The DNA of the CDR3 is TGTGCCAGCAGCTTAAGTGGACACACGAACACCGGGGAGCTGTTTTTT.